These 25 T cell receptor beta chains came from one sample sequenced in a study of T cell changes during pregnancy in multiple sclerosis. This table comes from immunoSEQ multiplex PCR, and its TCRdb copy is limited to in-frame clones, with some not included. Of some 54,000 clones detected, roughly 94% appear once; the ten largest clones hold less than 4%. The specimen comprised CD8+ T cells from peripheral blood mononuclear cells, sampled in the third trimester of pregnancy. The receptors shown here come from a female donor with multiple sclerosis, enrolled in a pregnancy study.

Remarks on this clone: A read error may explain this, as a much larger clone is one base away. CDR3 bases: TGTGCCAGCAGCCTCGGACAGTCCTACGAGCAGTACTTC. It encodes CASSLGQSYEQYF. The chain is built from TRBV6-5 and TRBJ2-7; weak D call: TRBD1 (6 bases). The CDR3 is 13 residues long. Trimming removed 6 bases at V and 1 base at J, with 10 bases between. The germline V gene encodes CDR1 MNHEY and CDR2 SVGAGI.

This clone was recorded only once. The rearrangement links TRBV9 to TRBJ2-7; 7 bases match TRBD1. This CDR3 contains 14 residues. The germline V gene encodes CDR1 SGDLS and CDR2 YYNGEE. The junction had 7 bases not matched to a gene; V was cut back by 4 bases and J by 3 bases. The CDR3 DNA reads as TGTGCCAGCAGCACTCCGGGACAGAGCTACGAGCAGTACTTC. This gives the protein CASSTPGQSYEQYF.

This clone has a handful of counts. V is TRBV28 and J is TRBJ1-1; D gene ambiguous. From germline, CDR1 is MDHEN and CDR2 SYDVKM. The ends were cut back, 3 bases at V and 0 bases at J, with 11 bases in the middle. This CDR3 has 15 amino acids. For the CDR3, the DNA is TGTGCCAGCAGTTTGGGCAGATCCATGAACACTGAAGCTTTCTTT. It codes for CASSLGRSMNTEAFF.

The chain joins TRBV10-1 to TRBJ2-2; 7 bases are a match to TRBD2. Germline V gene data show CDR1 as WNHNN and CDR2 as SYGVQD (reference sequence). This CDR3 is 15 amino acids long. The ends lost 1 base at V and 7 bases at J; junction bases unmatched: 6. For the CDR3, the DNA is TGCGCCAGCAGTGAGTGGGAGGGAAGTGGCGGGGAGCTGTTTTTT. This translates into CASSEWEGSGGELFF.

The V gene is TRBV29-1, the J gene TRBJ2-7; TRBD1 is a possible D gene (6 bases). The CDR3 is 15 residues long. Between the trimmed V and J ends, which lost 3 bases and 2 bases, there was a span of 17 bases. Germline CDR1 SQVTM, CDR2 ANQGSEA. CDR3: CSVDFPDRPTYEQYF. CDR3 nucleotide sequence: TGCAGCGTTGATTTCCCCGACAGGCCAACCTACGAGCAGTACTTC.

The J gene is TRBJ1-5, the V gene TRBV10-3, with D tentatively TRBD1 (5 bases). From germline, CDR1 is ENHRY and CDR2 SYGVKD. V dropped 2 bases and J dropped 4 bases, with 9 bases sitting between them. The CDR3 is made up of 14 amino acids. CDR3 loop: CAISEPDSNQPQHF. CDR3 bases: TGTGCCATCAGTGAGCCAGACAGTAATCAGCCCCAGCATTTT.

As to this clone: At one boundary the junction diverges from the germline segment, which might be a read error. V usage is TRBV6-5 and J usage is TRBJ2-5; 13 positions agree with TRBD2. CDR1 is MNHEY, CDR2 SVGAGI, per germline. This CDR3 has 14 amino acids. The CDR3 loop reads CASSFTSGRAHINF. The CDR3 DNA is TGTGCCAGCAGTTTTACTAGCGGGAGGGCCCACATTAACTTC.

The chain is built from TRBV15 and TRBJ2-5, with D possibly matching TRBD2 (5 bases). Trimming took 2 bases from V and 5 from J, leaving 12 bases between them. This CDR3 is built from 14 residues. CDR1 and CDR2 from the germline V gene are LNHNV and YYDKDF (reference sequence). The CDR3 DNA is TGTGCCACCAGCAGATCGGGGATTTTGGAGACCCAGTACTTC. Protein sequence: CATSRSGILETQYF.

J is TRBJ2-7 and V is TRBV5-1; 11 positions match TRBD1. The CDR3 length is 14 residues. V shed 4 bases and J 2 bases; nucleotides not matched to a gene: 2. The germline V gene has CDR1 SGHRS and CDR2 YFSETQ. The CDR3 sequence is CASSLGQGAYEQYF. CDR3 DNA: TGCGCCAGCAGCCTGGGACAGGGGGCCTACGAGCAGTACTTC. The full variable domain, completed using reference TRBV5-1 and TRBJ2-7, is KAGVTQTPRYLIKTRGQQVTLSCSPISGHRSVSWYQQTPGQGLQFLFEYFSETQRNKGNFPGRFSGRQFSNSRSEMNVSTLELGDSALYLCASSLGQGAYEQYFGPGTRLTVT.

The V call is TRBV4-3, the J call TRBJ2-7, with a possible D match to TRBD1 (6 bases). With 0 bases removed from V and 3 bases from J, the gap between germline ends came to 9 bases. Looked up from germline, CDR1 is LGHNA and CDR2 is YSLEER. The CDR3 runs 14 residues. The CDR3 nucleotides are TGCGCCAGCAGCCAAGACAGGGGCGACTACGAGCAGTACTTC. This gives the protein CASSQDRGDYEQYF.

V is TRBV19 and J is TRBJ1-4; D is ambiguous. Germline V gives CDR1 LNHDA, CDR2 SQIVND (reference sequence). V was trimmed by 4 bases and J by 8 bases, leaving 26 bases between them. This CDR3 contains 18 residues. The DNA for the CDR3 is TGTGCCAGTAGTACAATATCCCCCAGTCTCCACCCGGGGGAAAAACTGTTTTTT. It translates to CASSTISPSLHPGEKLFF.

The chain links TRBV6-1 to TRBJ1-2, with 8 nucleotides matching TRBD1. This CDR3 spans 13 amino acids. CDR1 is MNHNS, CDR2 SASEGT, per germline. V was clipped by 6 bases and J by 3 bases; unmatched bases: 3. The CDR3 loop is CASRTGADYGYTF. The CDR3, as DNA: TGTGCCAGCAGGACAGGGGCCGACTATGGCTACACCTTC.

V is TRBV9 and J is TRBJ2-1, with 7 positions matching TRBD1. The CDR3 is 16 residues long. In germline, CDR1 is SGDLS, CDR2 YYNGEE. With V trimmed by 4 bases and J by 0 bases, 7 bases remained unmatched. The DNA for the CDR3 is TGTGCCAGCAGCCCCTACCAGGGGGTCTCCTACAATGAGCAGTTCTTC. Its protein product is CASSPYQGVSYNEQFF.

This sequence joins TRBV11-2 and TRBJ2-1, with TRBD1 as a possible D gene (6 bases). The CDR3 contains 17 residues. The germline V and J ends were trimmed by 0 bases and 0 bases, with 12 bases remaining between them. Germline CDR1 is SGHAT and CDR2 is FQNNGV. CDR3 amino acids: CASSLDQGRSSYNEQFF. Here the CDR3 DNA reads TGTGCCAGCAGCTTAGATCAGGGGCGGAGCTCCTACAATGAGCAGTTCTTC. The whole variable domain, filled in from reference TRBV11-2 and TRBJ2-1, reads EAGVAQSPRYKIIEKRQSVAFWCNPISGHATLYWYQQILGQGPKLLIQFQNNGVVDDSQLPKDRFSAERLKGVDSTLKIQPAKLEDSAVYLCASSLDQGRSSYNEQFFGPGTRLTVL.

This chain links TRBV5-8 with TRBJ2-1, with TRBD2 as a possible D gene (5 bases). CDR1 is SGHTS, CDR2 YDEGEE, per germline. The CDR3 runs 13 residues. Trimming pared 2 bases from V and 6 bases from J, leaving 9 bases between. The CDR3 loop reads CASSFQGSNEQFF. CDR3 in DNA: TGTGCCAGCAGCTTTCAAGGGAGCAATGAGCAGTTCTTC.

This clone is classed as large. The rearrangement links TRBV9 to TRBJ1-3, with a possible D match to TRBD1 (5 bases). The V gene lost 0 bases and the J gene lost 4 bases, with 5 bases spanning the gap. The CDR3 is made up of 13 amino acids. Germline CDR1 SGDLS, CDR2 YYNGEE. CDR3 sequence (DNA): TGTGCCAGCAGCGTAGACAGGGGAAACACCATATATTTT. It codes for CASSVDRGNTIYF.

CDR3 coding DNA: TGTGCCAGCAGCTTTCCGGACAGGGCCCCCACAGATACGCAGTATTTT. As protein: CASSFPDRAPTDTQYF. The rearrangement joins TRBV7-9 to TRBJ2-3; 8 bases align to TRBD1. J lost 2 bases, V lost 3 bases, and 7 bases had no gene match. The germline CDR1 and CDR2 sequences are SEHNR and FQNEAQ (reference sequence). CDR3 length equals 16 residues.

The chain has TRBV7-7 and TRBJ1-1; tentatively, D is TRBD1 (5 bases). The germline V gene has CDR1 SSHAT and CDR2 FNYEAQ (reference sequence). The CDR3 loop spans 13 amino acids. The V end lost 1 base, the J end lost 6 bases, and 9 bases lay between the germline ends. CDR3 DNA: TGTGCCAGCAGCTTAGGGCAGGGCGCTGAAGCTTTCTTT. The encoded protein is CASSLGQGAEAFF.

The chain employs TRBV9 and TRBJ2-7, with 11 bases matching TRBD2. The CDR3 length is 15 residues. Trimming at V came to 0 bases and at J to 1 base, leaving 0 bases not matched to a gene. CDR1 and CDR2 from the germline V gene are SGDLS and YYNGEE. This CDR3 is CASSVGLAGSYEQYF. The CDR3 coding sequence is TGTGCCAGCAGCGTAGGACTAGCGGGGTCCTACGAGCAGTACTTC.

The chain carries TRBV29-1 and TRBJ2-7; TRBD1 is a possible D gene (7 bases). The CDR3 sequence is 12 residues long. The germline V gene encodes CDR1 SQVTM and CDR2 ANQGSEA. V lost 6 bases and J lost 7, with 16 bases in between. As DNA, the CDR3 is TGCAGCGTGTATGCAGGGGGGCAAGAGCAGTACTTC. It translates to CSVYAGGQEQYF.

Here the CDR3 DNA reads TGTGCCAGCAGTACCTTAGCGGGAAGCTCCTACGAGCAGTACTTC. As protein: CASSTLAGSSYEQYF. The V gene is TRBV7-6, the J gene TRBJ2-7, with 8 bases matching TRBD2. Trimming removed 6 bases from V and 0 bases from J; junction bases left unmatched: 7. Per germline, CDR1 SGHVS and CDR2 FNYEAQ. The length of the CDR3 is 15 residues.

The CDR3 loop is CASSRGTGGASQPQHF. The CDR3 DNA is TGTGCCAGCAGTCGGGGGACAGGGGGCGCGAGTCAGCCCCAGCATTTT. This chain uses TRBV27 with TRBJ1-5, with TRBD1 matching over 12 bases. V dropped 5 bases and J dropped 6; count of bases not matched to a gene: 8. The CDR3 spans 16 residues. Germline loops: CDR1 MNHEY, CDR2 SMNVEV (reference sequence).

The rearrangement joins TRBV9 to TRBJ1-1; perhaps TRBD1 as D (5 bases). Germline V lookup: CDR1 SGDLS, CDR2 YYNGEE. CDR3 length: 14 residues. V lost 4 bases and J 2 bases, leaving 12 bases between the germline ends. The CDR3 protein is CASSPRQSNTEAFF. As DNA, the CDR3 is TGTGCCAGCAGCCCTCGACAGAGTAACACTGAAGCTTTCTTT. The full variable domain, with the rest looked up from reference TRBV9 and TRBJ1-1, is DSGVTQTPKHLITATGQRVTLRCSPRSGDLSVYWYQQSLDQGLQFLIQYYNGEERAKGNILERFSAQQFPDLHSELNLSSLELGDSALYFCASSPRQSNTEAFFGQGTRLTVV.

The chain employs TRBV6-5 and TRBJ2-1; 10 bases are a match to TRBD2. Looked up from germline, CDR1 is MNHEY and CDR2 is SVGAGI. The V segment lost 2 bases and the J segment 5 bases; nucleotides outside the gene matches: 3. This CDR3 is 15 amino acids long. CDR3 nucleotide sequence: TGTGCCAGCAGTTACGGGCTAGCGGGAGACAATGAGCAGTTCTTC. This translates into CASSYGLAGDNEQFF.

The J gene is TRBJ2-6, the V gene TRBV27; TRBD1 is a possible D gene (7 bases). CDR3 length: 18 amino acids. V was clipped by 6 bases and J by 4 bases, with 22 bases between them. Germline V gene lookup returns CDR1 MNHEY and CDR2 SMNVEV (reference sequence). The CDR3 protein is CASSHLAGRGAGANVLTF. CDR3 sequence (DNA): TGTGCCAGCAGCCACCTCGCGGGCAGGGGGGCCGGGGCCAACGTCCTGACTTTC.